This is a list of T cell receptor beta chains from one sample in a study of cytomegalovirus exposure and HLA in healthy donors. Assay: immunoSEQ multiplex PCR; the TCRdb copy retains only in-frame clones and omits some. The table lists 84,000 or so clones, 70% to 80% of them singletons. Sequenced input: PBMCs. The receptors were sampled from a human donor in good health. The CDR3 runs from the conserved cysteine through the conserved F or W. D genes are given only for firm matches. The size of a clone is reported for some rows only, either as once, few or many, or as a class for expanded clones.

j_call: TRBJ1-2
cdr3_length: 12
d_call: NA
v_call: TRBV29-1
clone_size: NA
cdr3_nt: TGCAGCGTTGCAGACAGAAACTATGGCTACCCCTTC
cdr3_aa: CSVADRNYGYPF

j_call: TRBJ1-2
cdr3_length: 14
d_call: TRBD1
v_call: TRBV5-1
clone_size: NA
cdr3_nt: TGCGCCAGCAGCCATACAGGGGACCTCTATGGCTACACCTTC
cdr3_aa: CASSHTGDLYGYTF

j_call: TRBJ2-5
cdr3_length: 13
d_call: TRBD1
v_call: TRBV19
clone_size: NA
cdr3_nt: TGTGCCAGTAGCGGGGGACAGGCGGAGACCCAGTACTTC
cdr3_aa: CASSGGQAETQYF

j_call: TRBJ1-5
cdr3_length: 14
d_call: NA
v_call: TRBV6-1
clone_size: NA
cdr3_nt: TGTGCCAGCACAAATCCAGGGGATAATCAGCCCCAGCATTTT
cdr3_aa: CASTNPGDNQPQHF

j_call: TRBJ2-3
cdr3_length: 21
d_call: TRBD2
v_call: TRBV18
clone_size: NA
cdr3_nt: TGTGCCAGCTCACCCCCGGGGCCCGACAGAGGACTAGCGGGGGACTCAGATACGCAGTATTTT
cdr3_aa: CASSPPGPDRGLAGDSDTQYF

j_call: TRBJ1-5
cdr3_length: 14
d_call: NA
v_call: TRBV27
clone_size: NA
cdr3_nt: TGTGCCAGCAGTTTAACGGGGGGCAATCAGCCCCAGCATTTT
cdr3_aa: CASSLTGGNQPQHF

j_call: TRBJ2-7
cdr3_length: 15
d_call: NA
v_call: TRBV6-5
clone_size: NA
cdr3_nt: TGTGCCAGCAGACCCTGGGACTGGGGAACGTACGAGCAGTACTTC
cdr3_aa: CASRPWDWGTYEQYF

j_call: TRBJ2-1
cdr3_length: 17
d_call: TRBD1
v_call: TRBV12-5
clone_size: NA
cdr3_nt: TGTGCTAGTGGTTTGGTAGGGACAGGGCTCTCCTACAATGAGCAGTTCTTC
cdr3_aa: CASGLVGTGLSYNEQFF

j_call: TRBJ2-3
cdr3_length: 14
d_call: NA
v_call: TRBV27
clone_size: NA
cdr3_nt: TGTGCCAGCAGTTTATTGCGAGGAGCAGATACGCAGTATTTT
cdr3_aa: CASSLLRGADTQYF

j_call: TRBJ1-2
cdr3_length: 12
d_call: NA
v_call: TRBV5-4
clone_size: NA
cdr3_nt: TGTGCCAGCAGCTTGTCCACCGGTGGCTACACCTTC
cdr3_aa: CASSLSTGGYTF

j_call: TRBJ1-2
cdr3_length: 14
d_call: TRBD1
v_call: TRBV5-1
clone_size: NA
cdr3_nt: TGCGCCAGCAGCTTGGGGGACAGGGGGTATGGCTACACCTTC
cdr3_aa: CASSLGDRGYGYTF

j_call: TRBJ2-5
cdr3_length: 16
d_call: TRBD2
v_call: TRBV15
clone_size: NA
cdr3_nt: TGTGCCACCAGCAGAGGAATTAGCGGGGGACAAGAGACCCAGTACTTC
cdr3_aa: CATSRGISGGQETQYF

j_call: TRBJ2-5
cdr3_length: 15
d_call: TRBD2
v_call: TRBV6-1
clone_size: NA
cdr3_nt: TGTGCCAGCAGTGAAGCTAGCGGGGGCCAAGAGACCCAGTACTTC
cdr3_aa: CASSEASGGQETQYF

j_call: TRBJ1-5
cdr3_length: 16
d_call: NA
v_call: TRBV27
clone_size: NA
cdr3_nt: TGTGCCAGCAGTTTTCTTGGAGGGGTGGACAATCAGCCCCAGCATTTT
cdr3_aa: CASSFLGGVDNQPQHF

j_call: TRBJ1-2
cdr3_length: 17
d_call: TRBD1
v_call: TRBV5-8
clone_size: NA
cdr3_nt: TGTGCCAGCAGCTCGTCCGGGACAGCTATTACTAACTATGGCTACACCTTC
cdr3_aa: CASSSSGTAITNYGYTF

j_call: TRBJ1-1
cdr3_length: 16
d_call: TRBD1
v_call: TRBV7-9
clone_size: NA
cdr3_nt: TGTTCCAGCAGCTTAGATAGGACAGGGAAAGAGACTGAAGCTTTCTTT
cdr3_aa: CSSSLDRTGKETEAFF

j_call: TRBJ2-3
cdr3_length: 14
d_call: NA
v_call: TRBV5-1
clone_size: NA
cdr3_nt: TGCGCCAGCAGCTTTAGCGGCAGCACAGATACGCAGTATTTT
cdr3_aa: CASSFSGSTDTQYF

j_call: TRBJ1-5
cdr3_length: 13
d_call: NA
v_call: TRBV6-1
clone_size: NA
cdr3_nt: TGTGCCAGCAGTGAAAACTGGAATCAGCCCCAGCATTTT
cdr3_aa: CASSENWNQPQHF

j_call: TRBJ2-7
cdr3_length: 17
d_call: NA
v_call: TRBV5-6
clone_size: NA
cdr3_nt: TGTGCCAGCAGCCCGCCCTGGGGGCGGCATATTCCCTACGAGCAGTACTTC
cdr3_aa: CASSPPWGRHIPYEQYF

j_call: TRBJ2-5
cdr3_length: 18
d_call: TRBD2
v_call: TRBV5-1
clone_size: NA
cdr3_nt: TGCGCCAGCAGCTTGGGGGGGACTAGCGGGAGACTCCAAGAGACCCAGTACTTC
cdr3_aa: CASSLGGTSGRLQETQYF

j_call: TRBJ1-6
cdr3_length: 14
d_call: TRBD1
v_call: TRBV11-2
clone_size: NA
cdr3_nt: TGTGCCAGCAGCTTGACAGGGAAGAATTCACCCCTCCACTTT
cdr3_aa: CASSLTGKNSPLHF

j_call: TRBJ2-3
cdr3_length: 16
d_call: TRBD2
v_call: TRBV5-6
clone_size: NA
cdr3_nt: TGTGCCAGCAGCTCTACGCTAGCGGGGGTCTTAGATACGCAGTATTTT
cdr3_aa: CASSSTLAGVLDTQYF

j_call: TRBJ1-1
cdr3_length: 18
d_call: TRBD1
v_call: TRBV14
clone_size: NA
cdr3_nt: TGTGCCAGCAGCCTTACGACAGGGGGCGGAGGTGTGGGCACTGAAGCTTTCTTT
cdr3_aa: CASSLTTGGGGVGTEAFF

j_call: TRBJ2-7
cdr3_length: 15
d_call: TRBD1
v_call: TRBV29-1
clone_size: NA
cdr3_nt: TGCAGCGTTGAAGATCCCGGGACAGGGACTGGCGAGCAGTACTTC
cdr3_aa: CSVEDPGTGTGEQYF

j_call: TRBJ1-6
cdr3_length: 15
d_call: TRBD1
v_call: TRBV4-1
clone_size: NA
cdr3_nt: TGCGCCAGCAGCCAAGTCACAGGGGGCGATTCACCCCTCCACTTT
cdr3_aa: CASSQVTGGDSPLHF

j_call: TRBJ2-1
cdr3_length: 16
d_call: TRBD1
v_call: TRBV2
clone_size: NA
cdr3_nt: TGTGCCAGCAGTGGTTGGGACAGGGGATCCTACAATGAGCAGTTCTTC
cdr3_aa: CASSGWDRGSYNEQFF

j_call: TRBJ2-2
cdr3_length: 16
d_call: NA
v_call: TRBV6-5
clone_size: NA
cdr3_nt: TGTGCCAGCAGTTCCCTCCGAAGCTTGAACACCGGGGAGCTGTTTTTT
cdr3_aa: CASSSLRSLNTGELFF

j_call: TRBJ2-1
cdr3_length: 19
d_call: TRBD2
v_call: TRBV5-6
clone_size: NA
cdr3_nt: TGTGCCAGCAGCTCCGGACTAGCGGGGGGCTATAGCTCCTACAATGAGCAGTTCTTC
cdr3_aa: CASSSGLAGGYSSYNEQFF

j_call: TRBJ2-3
cdr3_length: 17
d_call: NA
v_call: TRBV19
clone_size: NA
cdr3_nt: TGTGCCAGTAGTATAGATCCCCTCGGACAAAGCACAGATACGCAGTATTTT
cdr3_aa: CASSIDPLGQSTDTQYF

j_call: TRBJ2-5
cdr3_length: 16
d_call: TRBD2
v_call: TRBV4-2
clone_size: NA
cdr3_nt: TGTGCCAGCAGCCACTTAGGACTAGAGTCTGAGGAGACCCAGTACTTC
cdr3_aa: CASSHLGLESEETQYF

j_call: TRBJ2-5
cdr3_length: 13
d_call: NA
v_call: TRBV10-3
clone_size: once
cdr3_nt: TGTGCCATCAGCCAGGGGGGCCAAGAGACCCAGTACTTC
cdr3_aa: CAISQGGQETQYF

j_call: TRBJ2-1
cdr3_length: 15
d_call: NA
v_call: TRBV6-1
clone_size: NA
cdr3_nt: TGTGCCAGCAGTGAAGACAGGAGTTCCTACAATGAGCAGTTCTTC
cdr3_aa: CASSEDRSSYNEQFF

j_call: TRBJ1-2
cdr3_length: 14
d_call: NA
v_call: TRBV7-9
clone_size: NA
cdr3_nt: TGTGCCAGCAGCTTGACAGGAGCCGCCGGGGGCTACACCTTC
cdr3_aa: CASSLTGAAGGYTF

j_call: TRBJ1-6
cdr3_length: 15
d_call: TRBD1
v_call: TRBV25-1
clone_size: NA
cdr3_nt: TGTGCCAGCAGTGGAGACAGGGGGCTTGGTTCACCCCTCCACTTT
cdr3_aa: CASSGDRGLGSPLHF

j_call: TRBJ1-3
cdr3_length: 15
d_call: TRBD1
v_call: TRBV30
clone_size: NA
cdr3_nt: TGTGCCTGGAGGGGAGAGGACAGGGAGAGGAACACCATATATTTT
cdr3_aa: CAWRGEDRERNTIYF

j_call: TRBJ2-1
cdr3_length: 16
d_call: TRBD2
v_call: TRBV7-9
clone_size: few
cdr3_nt: TGTGCCAGCAGCGGGGACGGGGGGGCTGGATACAATGAGCAGTTCTTC
cdr3_aa: CASSGDGGAGYNEQFF

j_call: TRBJ2-7
cdr3_length: 14
d_call: NA
v_call: TRBV19
clone_size: NA
cdr3_nt: TGTGCCAGTAGTTCCGGGGCGGGGTCCTACGAGCAGTACTTC
cdr3_aa: CASSSGAGSYEQYF

j_call: TRBJ1-1
cdr3_length: 14
d_call: NA
v_call: TRBV6-5
clone_size: NA
cdr3_nt: TGTGCCAGCAGTTACAGGGGAAGGGGCACTGAAGCTTTCTTT
cdr3_aa: CASSYRGRGTEAFF

j_call: TRBJ1-2
cdr3_length: 15
d_call: NA
v_call: TRBV30
clone_size: once
cdr3_nt: TGTGCCTGGAGTGTATATGGGCAAGCTAACTATGGCTACACCTTC
cdr3_aa: CAWSVYGQANYGYTF

j_call: TRBJ2-3
cdr3_length: 16
d_call: TRBD2
v_call: TRBV7-9
clone_size: NA
cdr3_nt: TGTGCCAGCAGCCCGGGACTAGCGGGGGTGGCAGATACGCAGTATTTT
cdr3_aa: CASSPGLAGVADTQYF

j_call: TRBJ1-1
cdr3_length: 16
d_call: NA
v_call: TRBV18
clone_size: NA
cdr3_nt: TGTGCCAGCTCACTCTTACCTCCAGGGGTGGAAGGGGGAGCTTTCTTT
cdr3_aa: CASSLLPPGVEGGAFF

j_call: TRBJ1-1
cdr3_length: 13
d_call: NA
v_call: TRBV7-2
clone_size: NA
cdr3_nt: TGTGCCAGCAGCTCACAGGGTGTGACTGAAGCTTTCTTT
cdr3_aa: CASSSQGVTEAFF

j_call: TRBJ2-2
cdr3_length: 14
d_call: NA
v_call: TRBV15
clone_size: NA
cdr3_nt: TGTGCCACCACCTCCGAGGGAAACACCGGGGAGCTGTTTTTT
cdr3_aa: CATTSEGNTGELFF

j_call: TRBJ2-3
cdr3_length: 14
d_call: NA
v_call: TRBV6-1
clone_size: NA
cdr3_nt: TGTGCCAGCAGTGAAGCAAGGAGGCAGGATACGCAGTATTTT
cdr3_aa: CASSEARRQDTQYF

j_call: TRBJ2-4
cdr3_length: 20
d_call: TRBD1
v_call: TRBV15
clone_size: NA
cdr3_nt: TGTGCCACCAGCAGAGATACAGGCACAGGGGGCAGATCGGCCAAAAACATTCAGTACTTC
cdr3_aa: CATSRDTGTGGRSAKNIQYF

j_call: TRBJ2-7
cdr3_length: 15
d_call: NA
v_call: TRBV5-6
clone_size: NA
cdr3_nt: TGTGCCAGCAGCTTGACAGGGAAGAATTGGGGCGAGCAGTACTTC
cdr3_aa: CASSLTGKNWGEQYF

j_call: TRBJ1-1
cdr3_length: 13
d_call: NA
v_call: TRBV5-6
clone_size: NA
cdr3_nt: TGTGCCAGCAGCCGGATCAGGGGCACTGAAGCTTTCTTT
cdr3_aa: CASSRIRGTEAFF

j_call: TRBJ1-2
cdr3_length: 14
d_call: NA
v_call: TRBV2
clone_size: NA
cdr3_nt: TGTGCCAGCAGTGACCAGGGGCTTAACTATGGCTACACCTTC
cdr3_aa: CASSDQGLNYGYTF

j_call: TRBJ2-3
cdr3_length: 14
d_call: NA
v_call: TRBV2
clone_size: few
cdr3_nt: TGTGCCAGCAGTGCCAGACTGGACACAGATACGCAGTATTTT
cdr3_aa: CASSARLDTDTQYF